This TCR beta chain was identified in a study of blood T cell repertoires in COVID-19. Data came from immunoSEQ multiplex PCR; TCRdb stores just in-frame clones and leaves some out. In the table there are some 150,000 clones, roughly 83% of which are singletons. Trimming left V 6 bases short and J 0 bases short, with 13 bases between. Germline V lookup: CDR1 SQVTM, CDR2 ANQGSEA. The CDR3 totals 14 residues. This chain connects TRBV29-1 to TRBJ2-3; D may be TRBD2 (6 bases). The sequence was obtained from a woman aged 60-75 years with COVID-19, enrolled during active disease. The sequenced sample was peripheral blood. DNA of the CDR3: TGCAGCGTGGAAAATAGCGGTAGCACAGATACGCAGTATTTT. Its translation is CSVENSGSTDTQYF.